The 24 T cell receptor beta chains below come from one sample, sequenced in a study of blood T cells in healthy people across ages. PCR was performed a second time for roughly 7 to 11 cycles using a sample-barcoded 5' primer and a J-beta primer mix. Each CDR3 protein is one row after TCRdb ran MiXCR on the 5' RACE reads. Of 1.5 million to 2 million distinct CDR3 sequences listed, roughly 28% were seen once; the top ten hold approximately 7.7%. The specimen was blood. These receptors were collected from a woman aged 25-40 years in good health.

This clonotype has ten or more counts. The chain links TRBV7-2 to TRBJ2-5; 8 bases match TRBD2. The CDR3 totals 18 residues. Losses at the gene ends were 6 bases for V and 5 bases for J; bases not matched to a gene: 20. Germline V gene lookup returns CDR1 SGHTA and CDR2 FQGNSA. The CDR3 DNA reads TGTGCCAGCAGTCGTGTAACCTTTGGACTAGCTGTGGGGGAGACCCAGTACTTC. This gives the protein CASSRVTFGLAVGETQYF.

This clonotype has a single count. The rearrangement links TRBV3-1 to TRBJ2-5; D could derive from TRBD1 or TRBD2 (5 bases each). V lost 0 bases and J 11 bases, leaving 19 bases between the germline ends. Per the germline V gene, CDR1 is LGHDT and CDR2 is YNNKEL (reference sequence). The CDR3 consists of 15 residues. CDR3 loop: CASSQDPWRGAEQYF. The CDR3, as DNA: TGTGCCAGCAGCCAAGACCCCTGGAGAGGGGCGGAGCAGTACTTC.

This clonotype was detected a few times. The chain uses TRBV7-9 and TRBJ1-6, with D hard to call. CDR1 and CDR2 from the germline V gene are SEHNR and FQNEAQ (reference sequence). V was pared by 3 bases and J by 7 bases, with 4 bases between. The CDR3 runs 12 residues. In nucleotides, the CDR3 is TGTGCCAGCAGCTTTGAAAATTCACCCCTCCACTTT. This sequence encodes CASSFENSPLHF.

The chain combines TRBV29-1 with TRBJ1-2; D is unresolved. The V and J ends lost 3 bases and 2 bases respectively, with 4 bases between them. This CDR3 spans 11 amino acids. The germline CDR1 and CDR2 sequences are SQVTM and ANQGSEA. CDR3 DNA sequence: TGCAGCGTTGACCTAAACTATGGCTACACCTTC. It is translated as CSVDLNYGYTF.

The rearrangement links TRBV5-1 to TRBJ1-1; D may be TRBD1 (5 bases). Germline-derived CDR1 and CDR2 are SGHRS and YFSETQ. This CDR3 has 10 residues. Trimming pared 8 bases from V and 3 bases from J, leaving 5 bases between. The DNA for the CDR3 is TGCGCCAGGGGACACACTGAAGCTTTCTTT. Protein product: CARGHTEAFF.

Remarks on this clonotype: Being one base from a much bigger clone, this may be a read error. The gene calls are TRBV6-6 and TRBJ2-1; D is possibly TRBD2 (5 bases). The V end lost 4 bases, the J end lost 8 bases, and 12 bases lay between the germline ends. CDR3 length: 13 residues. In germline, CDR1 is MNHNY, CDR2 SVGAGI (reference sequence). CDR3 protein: CASSCGLAYEQFF. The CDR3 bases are TGTGCCAGCAGTTGCGGGTTAGCATATGAGCAGTTCTTC.

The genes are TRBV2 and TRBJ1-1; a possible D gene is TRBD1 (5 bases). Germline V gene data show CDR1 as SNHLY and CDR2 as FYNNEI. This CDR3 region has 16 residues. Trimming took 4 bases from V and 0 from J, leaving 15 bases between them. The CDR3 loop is CASSGPGEKMNTEAFF. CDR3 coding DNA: TGTGCCAGCAGTGGACCGGGGGAAAAGATGAACACTGAAGCTTTCTTT.

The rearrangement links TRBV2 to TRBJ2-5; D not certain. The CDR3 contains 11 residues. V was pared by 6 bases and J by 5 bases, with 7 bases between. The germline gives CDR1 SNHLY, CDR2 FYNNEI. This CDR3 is CASRYLETQYF. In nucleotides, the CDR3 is TGTGCCAGCAGATACCTTGAGACCCAGTACTTC.

This chain's CDR3 is CASSFGSKAFF. DNA of the CDR3: TGCGCCAGCAGCTTCGGCAGTAAAGCTTTCTTT. The genes are TRBV5-1 and TRBJ1-1; D gene uncertain. The germline gives CDR1 SGHRS, CDR2 YFSETQ. The germline V and J ends were trimmed by 2 bases and 9 bases, with 8 bases remaining between them. The CDR3 extends over 11 amino acids.

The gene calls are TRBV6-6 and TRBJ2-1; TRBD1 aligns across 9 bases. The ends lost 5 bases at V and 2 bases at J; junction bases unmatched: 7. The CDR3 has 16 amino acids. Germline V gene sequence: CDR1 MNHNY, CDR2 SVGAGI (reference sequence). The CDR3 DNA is TGTGCCAGCAGTATGGGGACAGGGTTCGCCTACAATGAGCAGTTCTTC. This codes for CASSMGTGFAYNEQFF.

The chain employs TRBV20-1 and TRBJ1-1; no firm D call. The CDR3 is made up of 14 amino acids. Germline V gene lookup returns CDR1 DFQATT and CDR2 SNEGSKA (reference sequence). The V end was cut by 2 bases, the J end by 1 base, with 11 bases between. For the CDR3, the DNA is TGCAGTGCTAGACCCTCGACGAAGAACACTGAAGCTTTCTTT. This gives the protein CSARPSTKNTEAFF.

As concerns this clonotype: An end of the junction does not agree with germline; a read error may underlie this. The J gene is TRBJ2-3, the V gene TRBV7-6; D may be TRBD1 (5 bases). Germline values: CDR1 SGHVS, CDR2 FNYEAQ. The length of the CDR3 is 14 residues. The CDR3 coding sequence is TGTGCCAGCAGCCCCCTTGATGTGACAGATACGCGGTATTTT. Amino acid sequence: CASSPLDVTDTRYF.

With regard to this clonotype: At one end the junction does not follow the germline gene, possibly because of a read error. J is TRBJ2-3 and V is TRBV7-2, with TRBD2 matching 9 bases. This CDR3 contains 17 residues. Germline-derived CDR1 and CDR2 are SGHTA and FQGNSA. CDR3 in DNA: TGTGTCAGCAGCTTAATGGGTAGCGGGAGAGGCCCAGATACGCAGTATTTT. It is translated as CVSSLMGSGRGPDTQYF.

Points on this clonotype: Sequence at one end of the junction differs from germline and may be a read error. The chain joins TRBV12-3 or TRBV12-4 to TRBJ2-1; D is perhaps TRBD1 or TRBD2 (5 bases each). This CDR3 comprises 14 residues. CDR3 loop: CASSFWDGHNGQFF. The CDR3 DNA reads TGTGCCAGCAGTTTTTGGGACGGACACAATGGGCAGTTCTTC.

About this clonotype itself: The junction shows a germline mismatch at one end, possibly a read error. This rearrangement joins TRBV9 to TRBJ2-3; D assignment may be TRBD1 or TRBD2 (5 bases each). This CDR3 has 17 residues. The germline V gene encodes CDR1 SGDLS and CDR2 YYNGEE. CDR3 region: CAGSGGIGVVGTDTQYF. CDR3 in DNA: TGTGCCGGCAGCGGCGGAATAGGGGTGGTAGGTACAGATACGCAGTATTTT.

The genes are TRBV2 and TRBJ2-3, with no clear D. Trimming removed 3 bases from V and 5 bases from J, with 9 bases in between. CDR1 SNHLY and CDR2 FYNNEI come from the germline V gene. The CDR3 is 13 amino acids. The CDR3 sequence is CASSEGKIDTQYF. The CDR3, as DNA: TGTGCCAGCAGTGAGGGGAAAATAGATACGCAGTATTTT.

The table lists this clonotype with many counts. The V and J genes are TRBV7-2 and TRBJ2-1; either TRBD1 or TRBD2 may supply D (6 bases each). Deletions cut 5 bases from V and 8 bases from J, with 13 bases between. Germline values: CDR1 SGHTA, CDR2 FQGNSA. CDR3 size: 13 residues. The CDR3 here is CASSPMGGYEQFF. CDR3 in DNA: TGTGCCAGCAGCCCCATGGGGGGCTATGAGCAGTTCTTC.

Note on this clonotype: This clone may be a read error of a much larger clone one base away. CDR3 in amino acids: CSGLVGGTYEQYF. The CDR3 DNA is TGCAGCGGATTAGTGGGAGGGACCTACGAGCAGTACTTC. The chain joins TRBV29-1 to TRBJ2-7; 7 bases align to TRBD2. The CDR3 covers 13 residues. CDR1 is SQVTM and CDR2 is ANQGSEA in the germline V gene. The V gene end was trimmed by 7 bases and the J gene end by 2 bases; junction bases not matched to a gene: 8.

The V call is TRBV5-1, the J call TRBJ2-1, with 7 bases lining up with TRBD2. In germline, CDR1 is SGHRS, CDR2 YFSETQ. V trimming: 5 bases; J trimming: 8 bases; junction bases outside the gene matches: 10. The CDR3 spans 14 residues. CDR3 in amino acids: CASRGGGIWDEQFF. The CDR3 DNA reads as TGCGCCAGCAGGGGCGGGGGAATCTGGGATGAGCAGTTCTTC. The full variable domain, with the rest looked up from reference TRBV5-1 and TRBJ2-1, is KAGVTQTPRYLIKTRGQQVTLSCSPISGHRSVSWYQQTPGQGLQFLFEYFSETQRNKGNFPGRFSGRQFSNSRSEMNVSTLELGDSALYLCASRGGGIWDEQFFGPGTRLTVL.

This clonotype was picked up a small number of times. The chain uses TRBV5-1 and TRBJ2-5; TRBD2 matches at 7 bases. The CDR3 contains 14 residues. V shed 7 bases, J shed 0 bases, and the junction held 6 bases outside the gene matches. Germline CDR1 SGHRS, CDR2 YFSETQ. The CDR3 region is CASCRTSDQETQYF. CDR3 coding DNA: TGCGCCAGCTGCAGAACTAGCGACCAAGAGACCCAGTACTTC.

In nucleotides, the CDR3 is TGTGCCAGCAGCCGGGACGTCAAGTATGGCTACACCTTC. Amino acid sequence: CASSRDVKYGYTF. The chain is built from TRBV5-5 and TRBJ1-2; TRBD1 might be the D (5 bases). V was cut by 4 bases and J by 5 bases, with 12 bases left in between. This CDR3 region has 13 residues. CDR1 is SGHKS and CDR2 is YYEKEE in the germline V gene (reference sequence).

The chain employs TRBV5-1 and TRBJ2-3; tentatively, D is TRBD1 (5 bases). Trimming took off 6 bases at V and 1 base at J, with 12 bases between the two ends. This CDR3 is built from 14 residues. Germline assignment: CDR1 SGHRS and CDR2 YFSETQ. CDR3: CASNPGLGTDTQYF. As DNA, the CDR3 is TGCGCCAGCAACCCAGGGTTGGGCACAGATACGCAGTATTTT.

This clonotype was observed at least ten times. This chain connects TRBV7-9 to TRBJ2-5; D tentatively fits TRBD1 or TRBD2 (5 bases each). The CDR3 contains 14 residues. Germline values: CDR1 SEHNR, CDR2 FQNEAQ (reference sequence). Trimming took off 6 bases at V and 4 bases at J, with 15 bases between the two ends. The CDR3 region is CASSRSREPETQYF. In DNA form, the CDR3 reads TGTGCCAGCAGTCGATCCAGGGAGCCAGAGACCCAGTACTTC.

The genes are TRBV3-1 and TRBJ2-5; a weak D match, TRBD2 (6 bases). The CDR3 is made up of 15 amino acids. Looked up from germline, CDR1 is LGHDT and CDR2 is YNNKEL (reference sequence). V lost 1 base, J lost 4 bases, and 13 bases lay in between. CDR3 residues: CASSQGTNGGETQYF. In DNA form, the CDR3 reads TGTGCCAGCAGCCAAGGGACTAACGGAGGAGAGACCCAGTACTTC.